Listed here are 13 T cell receptor beta chains from one sample, sequenced in a study of T cell changes during pregnancy in multiple sclerosis. Profiling relied on immunoSEQ multiplex PCR, and the TCRdb table lists in-frame clones only, not all of them. The table has 60,000 to 85,000 clones, roughly 94% seen once. The material sequenced was peripheral blood, taken in the third trimester of pregnancy. These receptors all stem from a female donor with multiple sclerosis, enrolled in a pregnancy study.

The V and J genes are TRBV29-1 and TRBJ1-2; D might be TRBD1 (5 bases). Trimming left V 3 bases short and J 6 bases short, with 14 bases between. The germline V gene has CDR1 SQVTM and CDR2 ANQGSEA. The CDR3 is 13 amino acids. The CDR3 nucleotides are TGCAGCGTTGATGGGGGGGGGAGGCATGGCTACACCTTC. This translates into CSVDGGGRHGYTF.

The CDR3 DNA reads as TGTGCCAGCAGCTTGGGATCTAGCGGGGGAACCTACGAGCAGTACTTC. Protein sequence: CASSLGSSGGTYEQYF. This chain joins TRBV7-3 and TRBJ2-7; 10 bases fit TRBD2. The J segment lost 2 bases and the V segment lost 3 bases, leaving 7 bases of the junction unmatched. CDR3 length: 16 amino acids. CDR1 is SGHTA, CDR2 FQGTGA, per germline.

This clone appeared once. The chain is built from TRBV9 and TRBJ2-5; weak D call: TRBD1 (5 bases). This CDR3 spans 16 amino acids. The germline gives CDR1 SGDLS, CDR2 YYNGEE. With 0 bases removed from V and 1 base from J, the gap between germline ends came to 13 bases. This CDR3 reads CASSVALTDSQETQYF. The DNA of the CDR3 is TGTGCCAGCAGCGTAGCCCTCACTGACAGCCAAGAGACCCAGTACTTC. Full variable domain (rest looked up from reference TRBV9 and TRBJ2-5): DSGVTQTPKHLITATGQRVTLRCSPRSGDLSVYWYQQSLDQGLQFLIQYYNGEERAKGNILERFSAQQFPDLHSELNLSSLELGDSALYFCASSVALTDSQETQYFGPGTRLLVL.

The J gene is TRBJ2-7, the V gene TRBV11-1; D gene uncertain. From germline, CDR1 is SGHAT and CDR2 FQDESV (reference sequence). The CDR3 has 15 amino acids. V was cut by 1 base and J by 2 bases, with 12 bases left in between. The CDR3 protein is CASSLVARTTYEQYF. CDR3 DNA sequence: TGTGCCAGCAGCTTAGTCGCCAGAACAACCTACGAGCAGTACTTC.

The CDR3 loop is CASSLGRAVSYEQYF. CDR3 sequence (DNA): TGTGCCAGCAGCTTAGGTCGTGCAGTCTCCTACGAGCAGTACTTC. The J gene is TRBJ2-7, the V gene TRBV13; no clear D gene. V lost 0 bases and J 0 bases, leaving 9 bases between the germline ends. Looked up from germline, CDR1 is PRHDT and CDR2 is FYEKMQ (reference sequence). The CDR3 is made up of 15 amino acids.

V usage is TRBV19 and J usage is TRBJ2-2; D is perhaps TRBD1 (5 bases). Trimming left V 1 base short and J 2 bases short, with 11 bases between. Per germline, CDR1 LNHDA and CDR2 SQIVND (reference sequence). The CDR3 consists of 16 residues. This chain's CDR3 is CASSIGQGFNTGELFF. In DNA, the CDR3 is TGTGCCAGTAGTATAGGTCAGGGATTCAACACCGGGGAGCTGTTTTTT.

The chain has TRBV15 and TRBJ1-4; D gene unclear. Trimming removed 0 bases at V and 7 bases at J, with 6 bases between. Germline V gene sequence: CDR1 LNHNV, CDR2 YYDKDF (reference sequence). The CDR3 length is 13 residues. CDR3 nucleotides: TGTGCCACCAGCAGAGATCCCGGTGAAAAACTGTTTTTT. Protein product: CATSRDPGEKLFF.

This chain connects TRBV7-2 to TRBJ1-5; 8 bases are shared with TRBD1. Per the germline V gene, CDR1 is SGHTA and CDR2 is FQGNSA. Losses at the gene ends were 3 bases for V and 6 bases for J; bases not matched to a gene: 4. This CDR3 contains 14 residues. CDR3 in amino acids: CASSLGQDSQPQHF. The CDR3 region has the DNA TGTGCCAGCAGCTTGGGACAGGATAGTCAGCCCCAGCATTTT.

This rearrangement joins TRBV9 to TRBJ2-6; D unclear. V lost 4 bases and J 0 bases, leaving 8 bases between the germline ends. The CDR3 loop spans 15 amino acids. Germline-derived CDR1 and CDR2 are SGDLS and YYNGEE. The CDR3 protein is CASSSTLSGANVLTF. CDR3 bases: TGTGCCAGCAGCTCAACTCTCTCTGGGGCCAACGTCCTGACTTTC.

This rearrangement joins TRBV5-4 to TRBJ2-2; tentatively, D is TRBD2 (7 bases). This CDR3 contains 15 residues. In germline, CDR1 is SGHNT, CDR2 YYREEE (reference sequence). The ends were cut back, 2 bases at V and 4 bases at J, with 12 bases in the middle. CDR3 protein: CASSFAGASTGELFF. The CDR3 DNA is TGTGCCAGCAGCTTCGCGGGGGCGAGCACCGGGGAGCTGTTTTTT.

The chain recombines TRBV7-2 with TRBJ2-3; weak D call: TRBD2 (5 bases). This CDR3 contains 16 residues. The V gene's germline CDR1 is SGHTA and CDR2 FQGNSA. With 4 bases removed from V and 1 base from J, the gap between germline ends came to 15 bases. The CDR3 loop is CASSSIGKGRTDTQYF. DNA of the CDR3: TGTGCCAGCAGCTCCATCGGGAAAGGGCGCACAGATACGCAGTATTTT.

This clone has just one count. This chain uses TRBV5-1 with TRBJ2-3; TRBD1 matches 11 bases. The CDR3 consists of 16 residues. CDR1 and CDR2 (germline): SGHRS, YFSETQ. With 0 bases clipped from V and 1 base from J, the junction kept 1 base outside the gene matches. The chain's CDR3 is CASSLGGQGGTDTQYF. For the CDR3, the DNA is TGCGCCAGCAGCTTGGGGGGACAGGGGGGCACAGATACGCAGTATTTT.

The chain links TRBV1 to TRBJ1-2; TRBD1, the D gene given by the table, was not confirmed from the DNA. TRBV1 is recorded as a pseudogene. CDR3 size: 15 residues. CDR3 residues: CTSSQTGQGDYGYTF. DNA for the CDR3: TGCACCAGCAGCCAAACCGGGCAGGGTGACTATGGCTACACCTTC.